The text below deals with one T cell receptor (beta chain). Its antigen is still unknown. This CDR3 comprises 16 residues. V gave up 4 bases and J gave up 0 bases, with 14 bases separating them. Germline CDR1 and CDR2: SGHDT and YYEEEE. The data derive from a study of T cell responses to AZD1222 COVID-19 vaccine. Study-level results: Of spike-specific TCRs, nearly half reportedly target regions left unmutated in variants.

Repertoires were generated with immunoSEQ multiplex PCR, while TCRdb's copy carries only in-frame clones and drops some. The table shows roughly 200,000 clones, with 85% to 95% occurring only once. The input for sequencing was peripheral blood, taken 28 days after the second dose of the MenACWY control vaccine. The sequence derives from an adult who received the MenACWY meningococcal vaccine as a control. This chain links TRBV5-6 with TRBJ1-3, with D uncertain. CDR3 amino acids: CASSLPDGSSGNTIYF. In nucleotides, the CDR3 is TGTGCCAGCAGCCTACCGGACGGAAGCTCTGGAAACACCATATATTTT.